These 21 T cell receptor beta chains came from one sample sequenced in a study of cytomegalovirus exposure and HLA in healthy donors. This PCR relied on a set of 60 Vbeta primers and 13 Jbeta primers. Clones were read by immunoSEQ multiplex PCR, and TCRdb kept only the in-frame ones, dropping some. The sample has 35,000 to 45,000 clones, 50% seen once. The sample comprised PBMCs. These receptors originate from a human donor in good health.

The chain carries TRBV5-4 and TRBJ1-2; D is unresolved. The CDR3 is 14 residues long. The germline V and J ends were trimmed by 0 bases and 2 bases, with 8 bases remaining between them. Germline loops: CDR1 SGHNT, CDR2 YYREEE (reference sequence). CDR3 in amino acids: CASSLGSGNYGYTF. CDR3 sequence (DNA): TGTGCCAGCAGCTTGGGTTCGGGGAACTATGGCTACACCTTC. The variable domain in full, completed from reference TRBV5-4 and TRBJ1-2, reads ETGVTQSPTHLIKTRGQQVTLRCSSQSGHNTVSWYQQALGQGPQFIFQYYREEENGRGNFPPRFSGLQFPNYSSELNVNALELDDSALYLCASSLGSGNYGYTFGSGTRLTVV.

The chain links TRBV4-3 to TRBJ2-1, with 9 bases lining up with TRBD2. This CDR3 is built from 14 residues. The germline CDR1 and CDR2 sequences are LGHNA and YSLEER. Trimming cost V 2 bases and J 8 bases; bases outside gene matches: 4. CDR3 nucleotides: TGCGCCAGCAGCCAATGGGGCGGGGGGGATGAGCAGTTCTTC. It codes for CASSQWGGGDEQFF.

This chain connects TRBV19 to TRBJ2-1, with 8 nucleotides matching TRBD2. The junction had 4 bases not matched to a gene; V was cut back by 3 bases and J by 3 bases. This CDR3 comprises 15 residues. CDR1 LNHDA and CDR2 SQIVND come from the germline V gene (reference sequence). The CDR3 bases are TGTGCCAGTAGTATCCGGCGGGGGGACTACAATGAGCAGTTCTTC. Translating it yields CASSIRRGDYNEQFF.

In its sample, this clone was seen once. The gene calls are TRBV9 and TRBJ1-4; D remains ambiguous. The CDR3 contains 17 residues. Looked up from germline, CDR1 is SGDLS and CDR2 is YYNGEE. The V gene lost 0 bases and the J gene lost 3 bases, with 15 bases spanning the gap. The CDR3 loop is CASSVEEVIASNEKLFF. In DNA, the CDR3 is TGTGCCAGCAGCGTAGAAGAGGTAATCGCCTCTAATGAAAAACTGTTTTTT.

The rearrangement joins TRBV6-5 to TRBJ1-4, with 8 bases matching TRBD1. V shed 5 bases, J shed 13 bases, and the junction held 3 bases outside the gene matches. The CDR3 has 11 amino acids. Germline CDR1 and CDR2: MNHEY and SVGAGI. The CDR3 loop reads CASSTGQGLFF. The CDR3, as DNA: TGTGCCAGCAGTACAGGACAGGGACTGTTTTTT.

The CDR3 nucleotides read TGTGCCAGCAGTGAATCACTGGAGACTGAAGCTTTCTTT. Translation: CASSESLETEAFF. The chain links TRBV25-1 to TRBJ1-1, with D unclear. This CDR3 spans 13 amino acids. Germline CDR1 and CDR2: MGHDK and SYGVNS. Between the trimmed V and J ends, which lost 1 base and 5 bases, there was a span of 8 bases.

The V gene is TRBV7-2, the J gene TRBJ1-2; possible D gene TRBD1, 5 bases. This CDR3 region has 13 residues. Germline-derived CDR1 and CDR2 are SGHTA and FQGNSA. The ends were cut back, 5 bases at V and 8 bases at J, with 15 bases in the middle. CDR3 bases: TGTGCCAGCAGCCCAACAGGAGGGAGAGGCTACACCTTC. It translates to CASSPTGGRGYTF.

V and J are TRBV15 and TRBJ1-5, with D possibly matching TRBD1 (6 bases). Trimming pared 5 bases from V and 7 bases from J, leaving 18 bases between. Germline CDR1 LNHNV, CDR2 YYDKDF (reference sequence). The CDR3 consists of 15 residues. CDR3 in DNA: TGTGCCACCAGCCTTAAACAGGGAAACGGCCAGCCCCAGCATTTT. Amino acid sequence: CATSLKQGNGQPQHF.

This clone has more than one count but fewer than ten. The gene calls are TRBV7-3 and TRBJ1-2; possibly TRBD1 for D (5 bases). Trimming left V 4 bases short and J 8 bases short, with 8 bases between. The CDR3 sequence is 11 residues long. The germline V gene has CDR1 SGHTA and CDR2 FQGTGA. The CDR3 loop reads CASSSGKGYTF. The CDR3 DNA reads TGTGCCAGCAGCTCAGGGAAGGGCTACACCTTC. The full variable domain, in which reference TRBV7-3 and TRBJ1-2 provide the parts outside the CDR3, is GAGVSQTPSNKVTEKGKYVELRCDPISGHTALYWYRQSLGQGPEFLIYFQGTGAADDSGLPNDRFFAVRPEGSVSTLKIQRTERGDSAVYLCASSSGKGYTFGSGTRLTVV.

The table lists this clone with a few counts. The chain employs TRBV4-3 and TRBJ2-6; D remains unclear. Germline V gene sequence: CDR1 LGHNA, CDR2 YSLEER. This CDR3 has 16 residues. V shed 6 bases and J shed 0 bases, with 12 bases lying between them. The CDR3 nucleotides are TGCGCCAGCAGTTTCTCTCTCCTCTCTGGGGCCAACGTCCTGACTTTC. This gives the protein CASSFSLLSGANVLTF.

A remark on this clone: This CDR3 is also generated by other DNA sequences in the sample. This chain connects TRBV4-3 to TRBJ1-3; tentative D call: TRBD1 (5 bases). V dropped 0 bases and J dropped 0 bases, with 12 bases sitting between them. Germline CDR1 is LGHNA and CDR2 is YSLEER. The CDR3 extends over 17 amino acids. The CDR3 protein is CASSQEVRVSSGNTIYF. In DNA, the CDR3 is TGCGCCAGCAGCCAAGAGGTCAGGGTTAGCTCTGGAAACACCATATATTTT.

This clone was recorded a few times. The chain uses TRBV7-2 and TRBJ1-1; 8 bases are shared with TRBD1. The germline V gene has CDR1 SGHTA and CDR2 FQGNSA. The CDR3 sequence is 18 residues long. J was trimmed by 4 bases and V by 1 base; bases with no gene match: 14. The CDR3 region is CASSLEGQGAWSPTEAFF. Written as DNA, the CDR3 is TGTGCCAGCAGCTTAGAGGGCCAGGGGGCGTGGTCCCCCACTGAAGCTTTCTTT.

The chain joins TRBV2 to TRBJ2-4; TRBD2 agrees at 7 bases. V dropped 8 bases and J dropped 6; count of bases not matched to a gene: 7. Germline V CDR1 and CDR2: SNHLY, FYNNEI. CDR3 length: 13 residues. The CDR3 sequence: CASRGEARNIQYF. In DNA form, the CDR3 reads TGTGCCAGCCGGGGGGAAGCCCGAAACATTCAGTACTTC. Drawing the rest from reference TRBV2 and TRBJ2-4, the complete variable domain is EPEVTQTPSHQVTQMGQEVILRCVPISNHLYFYWYRQILGQKVEFLVSFYNNEISEKSEIFDDQFSVERPDGSNFTLKIRSTKLEDSAMYFCASRGEARNIQYFGAGTRLSVL.

Judged by abundance, this clone is medium-sized. The rearrangement links TRBV7-8 to TRBJ1-3; 9 bases are shared with TRBD1. CDR1 SGHVS and CDR2 FQNEAQ come from the germline V gene. The junction had 4 bases not matched to a gene; V was cut back by 9 bases and J by 4 bases. The CDR3 is 13 amino acids. CDR3 sequence reads: CASSGTGGNTIYF. CDR3 in DNA: TGTGCCAGTTCCGGGACAGGGGGAAACACCATATATTTT.

The genes are TRBV28 and TRBJ2-1; D is perhaps TRBD1 (6 bases). With 10 bases removed from V and 4 bases from J, the gap between germline ends came to 14 bases. The CDR3 has 13 amino acids. From germline, CDR1 is MDHEN and CDR2 SYDVKM. DNA for the CDR3: TGTGCCACCCACGACAGGCAATACAATGAGCAGTTCTTC. Translated, it gives CATHDRQYNEQFF.

This clone was counted only a few times. The chain recombines TRBV5-1 with TRBJ2-5; the match to TRBD2 covers 8 bases. The CDR3 consists of 15 residues. The germline V gene encodes CDR1 SGHRS and CDR2 YFSETQ. J lost 1 base, V lost 3 bases, and 5 bases had no gene match. CDR3: CASSSGTRSQETQYF. In nucleotides, the CDR3 is TGCGCCAGCAGCTCCGGGACTAGGTCCCAAGAGACCCAGTACTTC.

The chain is built from TRBV11-2 and TRBJ1-1; TRBD1 is a possible D gene (5 bases). The CDR3 is 16 residues long. Germline assignment: CDR1 SGHAT and CDR2 FQNNGV. V was clipped by 1 base and J by 0 bases, with 12 bases between them. The CDR3 region is CASSLGDSPMNTEAFF. The CDR3 nucleotides read TGTGCCAGCAGCTTAGGCGACAGCCCTATGAACACTGAAGCTTTCTTT.

The chain is built from TRBV7-9 and TRBJ2-1; a possible D gene is TRBD2 (5 bases). The CDR3 consists of 14 residues. Trimming shortened V by 2 bases and J by 5 bases, and 10 bases separated the two germline ends. Germline V gene sequence: CDR1 SEHNR, CDR2 FQNEAQ (reference sequence). This CDR3 is CASSLRETDNEQFF. The CDR3 DNA reads TGTGCCAGCAGCTTAAGGGAGACTGACAATGAGCAGTTCTTC.

This clone was picked up a small number of times. This sequence joins TRBV28 and TRBJ2-7; D is possibly TRBD2 (6 bases). The CDR3 spans 12 residues. Germline values: CDR1 MDHEN, CDR2 SYDVKM. With 8 bases removed from V and 2 bases from J, the gap between germline ends came to 10 bases. The CDR3 region has the DNA TGTGCCAGCGGGACGGGGGCCTACGAGCAGTACTTC. It codes for CASGTGAYEQYF.

J is TRBJ1-1 and V is TRBV5-5, with D unresolved. This CDR3 is 12 amino acids long. Trimming cost V 1 base and J 11 bases, with 12 bases left between them. The germline gives CDR1 SGHKS, CDR2 YYEKEE (reference sequence). CDR3 sequence: CASSLLGREAFF. The CDR3 nucleotides read TGTGCCAGCAGCTTGTTGGGCCGGGAGGCTTTCTTT. The full variable domain, rest sourced from reference TRBV5-5 and TRBJ1-1, is DAGVTQSPTHLIKTRGQQVTLRCSPISGHKSVSWYQQVLGQGPQFIFQYYEKEERGRGNFPDRFSARQFPNYSSELNVNALLLGDSALYLCASSLLGREAFFGQGTRLTVV.

The rearrangement joins TRBV6-1 to TRBJ1-2; 9 bases are a match to TRBD1. V lost 6 bases to trimming and J lost 6 bases; unmatched junction nucleotides: 5. CDR3 length equals 13 residues. Per germline, CDR1 MNHNS and CDR2 SASEGT. The CDR3 sequence: CASSSGQGDGYTF. The CDR3 DNA reads TGTGCCAGCAGCTCGGGACAGGGCGATGGCTACACCTTC.